This entry lists 24 T cell receptor beta chains sequenced from one sample in a study of T cells in Graves' hyperthyroidism and ophthalmopathy. The CDR3 regions of TCR beta were amplified from RNA transcripts. In the first-round RT-PCR of the TCR CDR3, the HTBI primer set was used. TCRdb reprocessed the multiplex PCR reads via MiXCR and lists one record per CDR3 protein. The data show more than 600,000 distinct CDR3 sequences, about 15% seen once. The sample taken for sequencing was blood. Receptors were obtained from a man younger than 35 with Graves' hyperthyroidism.

This chain connects TRBV6-5 to TRBJ2-1; D could derive from TRBD1 or TRBD2 (6 bases each). The germline CDR1 and CDR2 sequences are MNHEY and SVGAGI. There are 15 residues in the CDR3. Deletions cut 0 bases from V and 8 bases from J, with 14 bases between. The CDR3 DNA sequence: TGTGCCAGCAGTTACTCGTCCGGGGGCACGGATGAGCAGTTCTTC. It translates to CASSYSSGGTDEQFF.

Only a few counts were recorded for this clonotype. The chain joins TRBV29-1 to TRBJ1-2; D is unresolved. The CDR3 consists of 11 residues. The germline gives CDR1 SQVTM, CDR2 ANQGSEA. V was clipped by 2 bases and J by 5 bases, with 6 bases between them. CDR3 in amino acids: CSVEQPYGYTF. The CDR3 region has the DNA TGCAGCGTTGAACAGCCTTATGGCTACACCTTC.

This clonotype was detected many times. The chain uses TRBV2 and TRBJ2-7; 9 bases fit TRBD1. With 6 bases clipped from V and 0 bases from J, the junction kept 3 bases outside the gene matches. The CDR3 contains 14 residues. CDR1 and CDR2 (germline): SNHLY, FYNNEI. The CDR3: CASRGTGHSYEQYF. DNA for the CDR3: TGTGCCAGCAGAGGGACAGGGCACTCCTACGAGCAGTACTTC.

Many counts were recorded for this clonotype. The J gene is TRBJ2-1, the V gene TRBV20-1; weak D call: TRBD2 (5 bases). The CDR3 has 13 residues. V was cut by 4 bases and J by 8 bases, with 15 bases left in between. Germline V lookup: CDR1 DFQATT, CDR2 SNEGSKA (reference sequence). The CDR3 region has the DNA TGCAGTGCTATTTTGCGGGCCTGGGATGAGCAGTTCTTC. This gives the protein CSAILRAWDEQFF.

This clonotype was detected ten times or more. V gene TRBV28 combines with J gene TRBJ1-5; TRBD1 might be the D (6 bases). Trimming cost V 5 bases and J 9 bases, with 17 bases left between them. CDR3 length: 14 amino acids. The germline V gene has CDR1 MDHEN and CDR2 SYDVKM. DNA of the CDR3: TGTGCCAGCAGTAAATCGGGACAACGTTCGCCCCAGCATTTT. Protein: CASSKSGQRSPQHF.

This clonotype was found many times. The J gene is TRBJ2-7, the V gene TRBV20-1; TRBD2 agrees at 7 bases. The CDR3 is 14 amino acids. Trimming cost V 1 base and J 2 bases; bases outside gene matches: 5. Germline CDR1 and CDR2: DFQATT and SNEGSKA (reference sequence). The CDR3 nucleotides are TGCAGTGCTAGAGCACTAGCGCTGACCTACGAGCAGTACTTC. Amino acid sequence: CSARALALTYEQYF.

This chain connects TRBV10-3 to TRBJ2-7; the D gene is possibly TRBD2 (7 bases). Trimming pared 2 bases from V and 5 bases from J, leaving 16 bases between. Germline loops: CDR1 ENHRY, CDR2 SYGVKD. The CDR3 length is 15 residues. CDR3 amino acids: CAISEGGGSGDEQYF. In nucleotides, the CDR3 is TGTGCCATCAGTGAGGGGGGGGGCAGCGGAGACGAGCAGTACTTC.

In its sample, this clonotype was seen many times. This chain joins TRBV20-1 and TRBJ2-1, with D possibly matching TRBD2 (6 bases). Germline CDR1 DFQATT, CDR2 SNEGSKA (reference sequence). This CDR3 comprises 14 residues. V was pared by 6 bases and J by 4 bases, with 16 bases between. In DNA, the CDR3 is TGCAGTGCAACTAGCCCCAAGGGGTACAATGAGCAGTTCTTC. Residues: CSATSPKGYNEQFF.

V usage is TRBV7-9 and J usage is TRBJ2-3; D perhaps matches TRBD2 (5 bases). This CDR3 has 13 residues. Per germline, CDR1 SEHNR and CDR2 FQNEAQ (reference sequence). Trimming stripped 5 bases from V and 5 bases from J, with 11 bases between. The chain's CDR3 is CASSLLARDTQYF. As DNA, the CDR3 is TGTGCCAGCAGCCTATTAGCGAGAGATACGCAGTATTTT.

The table lists this clonotype with many counts. The rearrangement joins TRBV27 to TRBJ2-7, with unresolved D. Trimming stripped 5 bases from V and 3 bases from J, with 14 bases between. CDR3 length equals 14 residues. The germline V gene has CDR1 MNHEY and CDR2 SMNVEV (reference sequence). CDR3 coding DNA: TGTGCCAGCAGTCACCTGGCGGCGAACTACGAGCAGTACTTC. It specifies CASSHLAANYEQYF.

This clonotype came up a few times. J is TRBJ2-7 and V is TRBV27, with D perhaps matching TRBD2 (6 bases). The CDR3 contains 15 residues. With 2 bases removed from V and 0 bases from J, the gap between germline ends came to 11 bases. The germline CDR1 and CDR2 sequences are MNHEY and SMNVEV (reference sequence). The CDR3 DNA follows: TGTGCCAGCAGTTTAAGTGGGAGGATCTCCTACGAGCAGTACTTC. Residues: CASSLSGRISYEQYF.

As to this clonotype: One end of the junction varies from germline; a read error may be responsible. The chain uses TRBV16 and TRBJ1-4; D may be TRBD1 (5 bases). The CDR3 sequence is 15 residues long. CDR1 and CDR2 (germline): KGHSY, FQNENV. The CDR3 DNA is TGTGCCAGCAGCCAATTGTATGGGGGTAATGAAAAACTGTCTTTT. It codes for CASSQLYGGNEKLSF.

The rearrangement uses TRBV7-9 and TRBJ2-1; 7 nucleotides line up with TRBD2. The CDR3 has 15 amino acids. From germline, CDR1 is SEHNR and CDR2 FQNEAQ (reference sequence). V dropped 6 bases and J dropped 8; count of bases not matched to a gene: 13. In nucleotides, the CDR3 is TGTGCCAGCAGACGGACTAGTCTCGGTAGGGATGAGCAGTTCTTC. The encoded protein is CASRRTSLGRDEQFF.

In this sample, this clonotype turned up many times. The J gene is TRBJ2-3, the V gene TRBV6-1; 9 bases line up with TRBD2. Per the germline V gene, CDR1 is MNHNS and CDR2 is SASEGT. The CDR3 is made up of 14 amino acids. With V trimmed by 6 bases and J by 6 bases, 7 bases remained unmatched. The CDR3 loop is CASRQGLATDTQYF. DNA for the CDR3: TGTGCCAGCAGGCAGGGACTAGCAACGGATACGCAGTATTTT.

This clonotype was recorded at least ten times. The chain recombines TRBV28 with TRBJ2-1, with unresolved D. Looked up from germline, CDR1 is MDHEN and CDR2 is SYDVKM. Trimming removed 3 bases at V and 2 bases at J, with 5 bases between. The CDR3 runs to 13 residues. The CDR3 loop is CASSFDTYNEQFF. DNA for the CDR3: TGTGCCAGCAGTTTTGACACCTACAATGAGCAGTTCTTC.

This clonotype has at least ten counts. The CDR3 DNA reads TGTGCCAGCAGTTCCACCGATTCTAGCACAGATACGCAGTATTTT. This gives the protein CASSSTDSSTDTQYF. V and J are TRBV27 and TRBJ2-3; D is uncertain. The CDR3 has 15 residues. Germline loops: CDR1 MNHEY, CDR2 SMNVEV (reference sequence). The germline V and J ends were trimmed by 4 bases and 0 bases, with 11 bases remaining between them.

This clonotype was observed many times. The chain employs TRBV11-2 and TRBJ1-1; D gene uncertain. Germline CDR1 SGHAT, CDR2 FQNNGV. The CDR3 has 15 residues. Trimming removed 5 bases from V and 4 bases from J, with 17 bases in between. The CDR3 spells CASSPEHGVSTEAFF. DNA for the CDR3: TGTGCCAGCAGCCCCGAGCACGGGGTTAGCACTGAAGCTTTCTTT.

As concerns this clonotype: It is likely a read error, because the conserved phenylalanine at the end of the CDR3 is missing. This sequence joins TRBV4-3 and TRBJ1-1; D remains unclear. Germline V CDR1 and CDR2: LGHNA, YSLEER. The CDR3 spans 16 residues. V gave up 3 bases and J gave up 2 bases, with 16 bases separating them. The CDR3 DNA follows: TGCGCCAGCAGCCAGGATGGCAGACACCTCAACACTGAAGCTTTCCTT. Translated: CASSQDGRHLNTEAFL.

This chain joins TRBV9 and TRBJ2-7; a weak D match, TRBD1 (5 bases). Deletions cut 8 bases from V and 3 bases from J, with 18 bases between. The germline V gene encodes CDR1 SGDLS and CDR2 YYNGEE. The CDR3 extends over 14 amino acids. CDR3 residues: CARGPLLTCYEQYF. CDR3 sequence (DNA): TGTGCCAGGGGGCCACTTCTCACTTGCTACGAGCAGTACTTC.

This clonotype was recorded a few times. The V and J genes are TRBV4-1 and TRBJ2-1; a weak D match, TRBD1 (6 bases). V lost 7 bases to trimming and J lost 5 bases, with 18 bases between them. CDR1 is MGHRA, CDR2 YSYEKL, per germline. The CDR3 is 15 residues long. The CDR3 bases are TGCGCCAGCACCTGGGACCTTCAGGGGAACAATGAGCAGTTCTTC. It yields the protein CASTWDLQGNNEQFF.

This clonotype was picked up a small number of times. The rearrangement uses TRBV28 and TRBJ2-2; the D is unclear. V shed 5 bases and J shed 7 bases, with 11 bases lying between them. This CDR3 region has 13 residues. From germline, CDR1 is MDHEN and CDR2 SYDVKM. CDR3 sequence: CASSPALFGELFF. The DNA of the CDR3 is TGTGCCAGCAGTCCAGCCCTTTTCGGGGAGCTGTTTTTT.

This sequence joins TRBV24-1 and TRBJ2-1, with 8 bases matching TRBD2. Germline CDR1 is KGHDR and CDR2 is SFDVKD. J lost 4 bases, V lost 8 bases, and 9 bases had no gene match. This CDR3 contains 15 residues. The CDR3 here is CATKESGRDYNEQFF. Here the CDR3 DNA reads TGTGCCACCAAGGAAAGCGGGAGAGATTACAATGAGCAGTTCTTC.

This clonotype was recorded at least ten times. This rearrangement joins TRBV5-1 to TRBJ2-3; D call uncertain. Germline loops: CDR1 SGHRS, CDR2 YFSETQ. This CDR3 is 13 amino acids long. The V end lost 0 bases, the J end lost 4 bases, and 6 bases lay between the germline ends. For the CDR3, the DNA is TGCGCCAGCAGCTTGGCTCTGGCAGATACGCAGTATTTT. Amino acid sequence: CASSLALADTQYF.

This clonotype was observed a few times. The J gene is TRBJ1-5, the V gene TRBV2; D remains ambiguous. Looked up from germline, CDR1 is SNHLY and CDR2 is FYNNEI. Deletions cut 6 bases from V and 7 bases from J, with 19 bases between. The CDR3 sequence is 15 residues long. In DNA, the CDR3 is TGTGCCAGCAGAGATGCAGTAGAGCGCGGGCAGCCCCAGCATTTT. This translates into CASRDAVERGQPQHF.